A single sample is the source of the 23 T cell receptor beta chains below, sequenced in a study of blood T cell repertoires in COVID-19. Some clones are missing from TCRdb's copy, which holds only in-frame ones; the method was immunoSEQ multiplex PCR. The sample holds 180,000 or so clones; roughly 86% are singletons and the top ten take around 1.5%. The material sequenced was peripheral blood. The receptors were sampled from a man aged 18 to 30 with active or convalescent COVID-19.

This clone was recorded a few times. For the CDR3, the DNA is TGTGCCAGCAGTGATCGGGGGGAAAAAAATCAGCCCCAGCATTTT. It yields the protein CASSDRGEKNQPQHF. The gene calls are TRBV6-1 and TRBJ1-5; perhaps TRBD1 as D (5 bases). This CDR3 spans 15 amino acids. Trimming pared 3 bases from V and 4 bases from J, leaving 13 bases between. Germline CDR1 MNHNS, CDR2 SASEGT.

This chain connects TRBV19 to TRBJ1-5; no firm D call. The germline CDR1 and CDR2 sequences are LNHDA and SQIVND (reference sequence). The length of the CDR3 is 15 residues. Trimming pared 1 base from V and 7 bases from J, leaving 14 bases between. The DNA of the CDR3 is TGTGCCAGTAGTATAGCGGTGGGGAGTGGGCAGCCCCAGCATTTT. Protein sequence: CASSIAVGSGQPQHF.

This clone has only one observation. The chain has TRBV7-2 and TRBJ2-5, with D maybe TRBD2 (5 bases). This CDR3 is 15 amino acids long. The germline V gene has CDR1 SGHTA and CDR2 FQGNSA. The germline V and J ends were trimmed by 1 base and 5 bases, with 14 bases remaining between them. CDR3 coding DNA: TGTGCCAGCAGCTTAGAAGGCGGGTTTGGGGAGACCCAGTACTTC. Amino acid sequence: CASSLEGGFGETQYF.

This sequence joins TRBV7-3 and TRBJ2-7; D might be TRBD2 (6 bases). The CDR3 covers 16 residues. Germline V gives CDR1 SGHTA, CDR2 FQGTGA. The germline V and J ends were trimmed by 5 bases and 2 bases, with 19 bases remaining between them. The CDR3 DNA follows: TGTGCCAGCAGCCCCCCCGGCGGGACTCATACCTACGAGCAGTACTTC. Amino acids: CASSPPGGTHTYEQYF. The entire variable domain, with the rest obtained from reference TRBV7-3 and TRBJ2-7, is as follows: GAGVSQTPSNKVTEKGKYVELRCDPISGHTALYWYRQSLGQGPEFLIYFQGTGAADDSGLPNDRFFAVRPEGSVSTLKIQRTERGDSAVYLCASSPPGGTHTYEQYFGPGTRLTVT.

This chain's CDR3 is CASSPPMVSRNIQYF. CDR3 nucleotides: TGTGCCAGCTCTCCCCCAATGGTCTCGCGAAACATTCAGTACTTC. The chain recombines TRBV18 with TRBJ2-4; D unresolved. This CDR3 has 15 amino acids. Germline loops: CDR1 KGHSH, CDR2 LQKENI. Trimming pared 6 bases from V and 6 bases from J, leaving 18 bases between.

The chain recombines TRBV10-3 with TRBJ1-2; D is undetermined. CDR3 length: 12 residues. Trimming pared 6 bases from V and 10 bases from J, leaving 15 bases between. From germline, CDR1 is ENHRY and CDR2 SYGVKD. The DNA of the CDR3 is TGTGCCATCAGCTCCGGGAGTATGTACTACACCTTC. As protein: CAISSGSMYYTF.

This chain links TRBV30 with TRBJ1-3, with D tentatively TRBD1 (5 bases). The CDR3 has 13 amino acids. Germline CDR1 is GTSNPN and CDR2 is SVGIG (reference sequence). Trimming left V 5 bases short and J 0 bases short, with 8 bases between. The CDR3 DNA follows: TGTGCCTGGGGACACGGCTCTGGAAACACCATATATTTT. It specifies CAWGHGSGNTIYF. Variable domain in full (rest from reference TRBV30 and TRBJ1-3): SQTIHQWPATLVQPVGSPLSLECTVEGTSNPNLYWYRQAAGRGLQLLFYSVGIGQISSEVPQNLSASRPQDRQFILSSKKLLLSDSGFYLCAWGHGSGNTIYFGEGSWLTVV.

The table lists this clone with a few counts. The chain couples TRBV10-3 to TRBJ2-7; 7 bases map to TRBD1. This CDR3 comprises 14 residues. V shed 2 bases and J 7 bases; nucleotides not matched to a gene: 8. Germline V gene sequence: CDR1 ENHRY, CDR2 SYGVKD. The CDR3 spells CAISEQGTGEEQYF. The CDR3 coding sequence is TGTGCCATCAGTGAGCAGGGCACAGGGGAGGAGCAGTACTTC.

The rearrangement links TRBV9 to TRBJ2-7, with 7 bases fitting TRBD2. Trimming took 2 bases from V and 0 from J; bases not matched to a gene: 5. Germline CDR1 reads SGDLS; CDR2 reads YYNGEE. The CDR3 contains 15 residues. CDR3 sequence reads: CASSVGLESSYEQYF. The CDR3, as DNA: TGTGCCAGCAGCGTCGGACTAGAGAGCTCCTACGAGCAGTACTTC. The full variable domain, completed using reference TRBV9 and TRBJ2-7, is DSGVTQTPKHLITATGQRVTLRCSPRSGDLSVYWYQQSLDQGLQFLIQYYNGEERAKGNILERFSAQQFPDLHSELNLSSLELGDSALYFCASSVGLESSYEQYFGPGTRLTVT.

The gene calls are TRBV2 and TRBJ1-2; D is possibly TRBD1 (6 bases). The CDR3 has 15 residues. Deletions cut 0 bases from V and 6 bases from J, with 14 bases between. Germline CDR1 and CDR2: SNHLY and FYNNEI. In DNA form, the CDR3 reads TGTGCCAGCAGTGAAGCTTTCGGGGGGCTAAATGGCTACACCTTC. It codes for CASSEAFGGLNGYTF.

V gene TRBV9 combines with J gene TRBJ2-3; 8 bases agree with TRBD2. After removal of 1 base from V and 4 bases from J, the junction contained 8 bases not matched to a gene. Germline V gives CDR1 SGDLS, CDR2 YYNGEE. CDR3 size: 16 residues. DNA of the CDR3: TGTGCCAGCAGCGTAAGAGACGGGAGGGCCCCAGATACGCAGTATTTT. Its translation: CASSVRDGRAPDTQYF. The entire variable domain, with the rest obtained from reference TRBV9 and TRBJ2-3, is as follows: DSGVTQTPKHLITATGQRVTLRCSPRSGDLSVYWYQQSLDQGLQFLIQYYNGEERAKGNILERFSAQQFPDLHSELNLSSLELGDSALYFCASSVRDGRAPDTQYFGPGTRLTVL.

The J gene is TRBJ2-3, the V gene TRBV14, with TRBD2 matching over 11 bases. J was trimmed by 4 bases and V by 7 bases; bases with no gene match: 13. CDR1 and CDR2 (germline): SGHDN, FVKESK. CDR3 length: 17 amino acids. The DNA for the CDR3 is TGTGCCAGCATAGCTAGCGGGGGGCCCTCTGTTCCAGATACGCAGTATTTT. This sequence encodes CASIASGGPSVPDTQYF.

J is TRBJ1-2 and V is TRBV21-1; the table calls TRBD1, which could not be checked here. TRBV21-1 is a listed pseudogene. This CDR3 spans 15 amino acids. The CDR3 region has the DNA TGTGCCAGCAGCAAGAGATTGTCAGGGGAAGGCGGCTACACCTTC. The encoded protein is CASSKRLSGEGGYTF.

V gene TRBV11-1 combines with J gene TRBJ2-3; 8 nucleotides line up with TRBD2. The CDR3 runs to 16 residues. Trimming at V came to 5 bases and at J to 4 bases, leaving 11 bases not matched to a gene. CDR1 SGHAT and CDR2 FQDESV come from the germline V gene (reference sequence). CDR3 amino acids: CASSHPRAGVSDTQYF. The CDR3 DNA reads as TGTGCCAGCAGCCACCCACGAGCGGGGGTATCAGATACGCAGTATTTT.

This chain links TRBV7-9 with TRBJ2-1; 7 bases map to TRBD1. The CDR3 totals 12 residues. CDR1 is SEHNR and CDR2 is FQNEAQ in the germline V gene (reference sequence). V gave up 2 bases and J gave up 10 bases; unmatched junction bases: 2. CDR3 sequence: CASSLIGGEQFF. The CDR3 DNA reads as TGTGCCAGCAGCTTAATAGGGGGCGAGCAGTTCTTC.

This clone was recorded once. The chain recombines TRBV6-2 or TRBV6-3 with TRBJ2-7, with 9 positions matching TRBD2. The CDR3 is made up of 15 amino acids. The V gene end was trimmed by 4 bases and the J gene end by 6 bases; junction bases not matched to a gene: 10. The germline V gene has CDR1 MNHEY and CDR2 SVGEGT. CDR3 in amino acids: CASSSPGLAFPEQYF. The CDR3, as DNA: TGTGCCAGCAGTTCCCCGGGACTAGCCTTTCCCGAGCAGTACTTC.

V is TRBV5-6 and J is TRBJ1-2; the match to TRBD1 covers 7 bases. The germline CDR1 and CDR2 sequences are SGHDT and YYEEEE. V dropped 4 bases and J dropped 2; count of bases not matched to a gene: 2. CDR3 length: 13 residues. The CDR3: CASSPGQNYGYTF. The CDR3 nucleotides read TGTGCCAGCAGCCCGGGACAGAACTATGGCTACACCTTC.

This chain joins TRBV5-4 and TRBJ2-4; D perhaps matches TRBD2 (6 bases). This CDR3 contains 12 residues. The germline V gene has CDR1 SGHNT and CDR2 YYREEE (reference sequence). V lost 10 bases and J lost 0, with 8 bases in between. The CDR3 sequence is CASGLAKNIQYF. The CDR3 DNA follows: TGTGCCTCGGGACTAGCCAAAAACATTCAGTACTTC.

The chain has TRBV6-1 and TRBJ2-3, with a possible D match to TRBD1 (5 bases). Trimming took 1 base from V and 5 from J, leaving 19 bases between them. The V gene's germline CDR1 is MNHNS and CDR2 SASEGT. CDR3 size: 17 residues. The CDR3 coding sequence is TGTGCCAGCAGTGAAGATGGTGAGACAAGGGGCTTAGATACGCAGTATTTT. This sequence encodes CASSEDGETRGLDTQYF.

This chain links TRBV27 with TRBJ1-2, with 9 bases fitting TRBD1. There are 13 residues in the CDR3. V was clipped by 2 bases and J by 8 bases; unmatched bases: 3. Per the germline V gene, CDR1 is MNHEY and CDR2 is SMNVEV (reference sequence). As DNA, the CDR3 is TGTGCCAGCAGTTTACGAGGACAGGGGGGCTACACCTTC. It specifies CASSLRGQGGYTF.

This clone was found a few times. This chain joins TRBV19 and TRBJ1-6, with 7 nucleotides matching TRBD1. Germline loops: CDR1 LNHDA, CDR2 SQIVND (reference sequence). The junction had 13 bases not matched to a gene; V was cut back by 4 bases and J by 7 bases. This CDR3 region has 17 residues. CDR3 residues: CASSSSPGQLQNSPLHF. The CDR3 nucleotides are TGTGCCAGTAGTAGTTCACCGGGACAGCTACAGAATTCACCCCTCCACTTT.

The rearrangement uses TRBV6-5 and TRBJ2-5; TRBD1 matches 7 bases. Trimming took 2 bases from V and 2 from J; bases not matched to a gene: 8. CDR1 MNHEY and CDR2 SVGAGI come from the germline V gene. The CDR3 is made up of 16 amino acids. In DNA form, the CDR3 reads TGTGCCAGCAGTTACACCAGGGGGAACCAACAAGAGACCCAGTACTTC. Its protein product is CASSYTRGNQQETQYF.

This chain connects TRBV21-1 to TRBJ1-1; the table calls TRBD1, which could not be checked here. TRBV21-1 is listed as a pseudogene. The CDR3 covers 20 residues. The CDR3 is CASSIQPLSGQLMMNTEAFF. In DNA, the CDR3 is TGTGCCAGCAGCATCCAGCCCCTTTCGGGACAGCTGATGATGAACACTGAAGCTTTCTTT.